The clone carrying this T cell receptor beta chain has just one count. Relative to the germline gene, one junction end is altered; a read error may explain this. The sample is drawn from a study of T-cell reconstitution after alpha-beta-depleted transplantation in children. Using unique molecular identifiers, the investigators prepared the TCRbeta library. MiXCR was run by TCRdb on the PCR reads, yielding one entry per CDR3 protein. The data show roughly 200,000 distinct CDR3 sequences, more than 14% seen once. CDR1 is MNHEY, CDR2 SVGAGI, per germline. This CDR3 region has 14 residues. This chain uses TRBV6-5 with TRBJ2-7; 11 positions match TRBD2. The source of this sequence is a human donor who donated a stem cell graft to a child with acute lymphoblastic leukemia. This specimen consisted of PBMCs from the stem cell graft donor, obtained from the stem cell graft. The CDR3 loop reads CASSYSTSGTKIDF. The DNA of the CDR3 is TGTGCCAGCAGTTACTCGACTAGCGGGACTAAAATAGACTTC.